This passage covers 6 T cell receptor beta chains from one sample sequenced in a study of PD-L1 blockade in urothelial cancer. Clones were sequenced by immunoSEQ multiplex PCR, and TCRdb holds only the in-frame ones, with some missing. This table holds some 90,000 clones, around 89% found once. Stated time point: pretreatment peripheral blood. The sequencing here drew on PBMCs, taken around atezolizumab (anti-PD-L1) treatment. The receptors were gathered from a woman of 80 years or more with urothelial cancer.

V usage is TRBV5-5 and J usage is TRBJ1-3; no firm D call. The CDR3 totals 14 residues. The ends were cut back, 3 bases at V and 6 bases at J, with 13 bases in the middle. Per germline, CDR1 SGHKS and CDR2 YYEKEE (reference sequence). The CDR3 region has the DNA TGTGCCAGCAGCTCAGGACTCAATTCAAACACCATATATTTT. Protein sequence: CASSSGLNSNTIYF. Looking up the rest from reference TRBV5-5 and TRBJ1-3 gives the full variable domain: DAGVTQSPTHLIKTRGQQVTLRCSPISGHKSVSWYQQVLGQGPQFIFQYYEKEERGRGNFPDRFSARQFPNYSSELNVNALLLGDSALYLCASSSGLNSNTIYFGEGSWLTVV.

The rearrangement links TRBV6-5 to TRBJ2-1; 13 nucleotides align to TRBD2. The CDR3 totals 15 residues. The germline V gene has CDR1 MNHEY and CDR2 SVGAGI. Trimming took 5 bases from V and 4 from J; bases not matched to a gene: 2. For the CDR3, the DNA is TGTGCCAGCAGTCGGACTAGCGGGAGTTACAATGAGCAGTTCTTC. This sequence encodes CASSRTSGSYNEQFF.

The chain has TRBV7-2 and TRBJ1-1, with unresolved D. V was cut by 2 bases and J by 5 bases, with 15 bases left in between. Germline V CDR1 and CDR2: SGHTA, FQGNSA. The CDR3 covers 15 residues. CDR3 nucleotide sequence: TGTGCCAGCAGCTTATTTGGGCAGGTTGGAACTGAAGCTTTCTTT. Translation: CASSLFGQVGTEAFF.

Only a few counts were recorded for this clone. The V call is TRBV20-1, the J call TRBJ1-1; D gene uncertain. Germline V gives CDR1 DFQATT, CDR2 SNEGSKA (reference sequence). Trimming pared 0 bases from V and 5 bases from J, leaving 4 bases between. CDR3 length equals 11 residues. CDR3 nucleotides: TGCAGTGCTAGAGAGTTAACTGAAGCTTTCTTT. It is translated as CSARELTEAFF.

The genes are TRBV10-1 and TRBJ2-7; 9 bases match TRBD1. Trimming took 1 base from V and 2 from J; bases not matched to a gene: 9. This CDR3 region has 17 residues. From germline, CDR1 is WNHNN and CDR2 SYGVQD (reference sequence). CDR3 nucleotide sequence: TGCGCCAGCAGTGAGTTAAATATGGGACAGGGTGCCTACGAGCAGTACTTC. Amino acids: CASSELNMGQGAYEQYF.

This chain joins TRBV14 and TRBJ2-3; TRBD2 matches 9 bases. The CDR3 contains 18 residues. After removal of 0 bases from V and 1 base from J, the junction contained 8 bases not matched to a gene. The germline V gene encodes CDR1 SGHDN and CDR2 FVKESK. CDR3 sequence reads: CASSQEGLAVRRTDTQYF. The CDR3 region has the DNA TGTGCCAGCAGCCAAGAGGGACTAGCTGTGCGGCGCACAGATACGCAGTATTTT.